Listed here is a single TCR beta chain. What it binds is unknown. V lost 0 bases, J lost 5 bases, and 4 bases stayed unmatched. The CDR3 length is 14 residues. CDR1 and CDR2 from the germline V gene are SGHDT and YYEEEE. The data stem from a study of CD8+ T cells in alopecia areata. Study observations and caveats: Sharing of TCR sequences between patients (possibly for HLA-related reasons) was less clear than in mice. A single nonresponder leaves the baseline CD8+ expansion link to response uncertain. Tofacitinib significantly reduced both scalp clonality and expanded CD8+ clones among the top 100.

Extraction and reverse transcription of RNA yielded cDNA as the sequencing template. Sequenced by immunoSEQ multiplex PCR; TCRdb stores in-frame clones only, minus some. The profile shows around 200,000 clones, 64% of them singletons. Treatment here: oral pan-JAK inhibitor, 5-10 mg twice daily. This clonotype was obtained from a human donor with alopecia areata. Sequenced material: CD4+ T cells sorted from blood, taken at week 4, from a patient treated with tofacitinib. The gene calls are TRBV5-6 and TRBJ1-2; 7 positions agree with TRBD1. Here the CDR3 reads CASSLDRGWYGYTF. The CDR3 bases are TGTGCCAGCAGCTTGGACAGGGGCTGGTATGGCTACACCTTC.